This T cell receptor (beta chain) came from a study of molecular identifiers for immune sequencing clone quantification. TCRdb called the PCR reads again in MiXCR, with one record for every CDR3 protein. The sample has a few hundred thousand distinct CDR3 sequences, around a fifth seen once; the top ten hold about 0.8%. The CDR3 is 15 amino acids. The V segment lost 1 base and the J segment 3 bases; nucleotides outside the gene matches: 2. From germline, CDR1 is PRHDT and CDR2 FYEKMQ (reference sequence). The receptor's source is a human donor in good health. Some libraries in this study had Jurkat cell RNA spiked in. The chain combines TRBV13 with TRBJ2-5, with 10 bases identical to TRBD1. The sequenced sample was naive CD8+ T cells from blood, with Jurkat cell RNA spiked in. As to subset: FACS-sorted CD8+CD4-CCR7+CD45RA+ naive T cells. The DNA of the CDR3 is TGTGCCAGCAGCTTAGCGGGACAGGGGAAAGAGACCCAGTACTTC. Encoded protein: CASSLAGQGKETQYF.